The clone carrying this T cell receptor (beta chain) was observed a single time. The data originate from a study of blood T cell repertoires in COVID-19. Looked up from germline, CDR1 is MNHEY and CDR2 is SVGAGI. CDR3 length equals 14 residues. J gave up 4 bases and V 4 bases, and 3 bases lay outside the gene matches. Clones were read by immunoSEQ multiplex PCR, and TCRdb kept only the in-frame ones, dropping some. This table has 26,000 or so clones, around 92% appearing once. The V gene is TRBV6-5, the J gene TRBJ1-3; 8 bases agree with TRBD1. The source is a human donor in a cohort sampled during active COVID-19. The sample consisted of peripheral blood. This chain's CDR3 is CASSSGQGGNTIYF. In DNA, the CDR3 is TGTGCCAGCAGTTCAGGACAGGGAGGAAACACCATATATTTT.